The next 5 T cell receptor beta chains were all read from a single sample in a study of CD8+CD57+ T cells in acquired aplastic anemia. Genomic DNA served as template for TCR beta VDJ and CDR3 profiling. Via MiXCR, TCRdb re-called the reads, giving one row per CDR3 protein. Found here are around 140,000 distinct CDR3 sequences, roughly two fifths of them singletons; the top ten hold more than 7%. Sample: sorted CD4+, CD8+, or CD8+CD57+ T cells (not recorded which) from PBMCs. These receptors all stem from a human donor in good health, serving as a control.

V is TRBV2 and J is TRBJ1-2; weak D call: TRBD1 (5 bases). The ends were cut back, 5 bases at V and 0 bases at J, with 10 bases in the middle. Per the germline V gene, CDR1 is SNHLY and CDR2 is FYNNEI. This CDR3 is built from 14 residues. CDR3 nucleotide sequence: TGTGCCAGCAGTCTCAGGGAGACTAACTATGGCTACACCTTC. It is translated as CASSLRETNYGYTF.

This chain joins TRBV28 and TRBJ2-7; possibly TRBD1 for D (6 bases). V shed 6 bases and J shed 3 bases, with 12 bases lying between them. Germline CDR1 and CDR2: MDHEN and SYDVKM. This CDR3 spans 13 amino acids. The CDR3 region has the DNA TGTGCCAGCAGATACACAGGGTTCTACGAGCAGTACTTC. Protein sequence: CASRYTGFYEQYF.

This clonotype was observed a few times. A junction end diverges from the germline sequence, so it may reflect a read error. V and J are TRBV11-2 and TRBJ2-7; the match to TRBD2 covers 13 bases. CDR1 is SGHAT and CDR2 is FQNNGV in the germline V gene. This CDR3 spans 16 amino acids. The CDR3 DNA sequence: TGTCCCAGCATCCCGGAGGGACTAGCGGGAACCTACGAGCAGTACTTC. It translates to CPSIPEGLAGTYEQYF.

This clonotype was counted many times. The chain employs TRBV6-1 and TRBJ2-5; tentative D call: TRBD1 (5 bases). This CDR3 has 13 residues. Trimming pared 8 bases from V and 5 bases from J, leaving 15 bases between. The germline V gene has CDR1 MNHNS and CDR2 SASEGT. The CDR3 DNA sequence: TGTGCCAGCCTAGGGGCCTCCCTGGAGACCCAGTACTTC. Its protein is CASLGASLETQYF.

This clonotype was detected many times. CDR3 protein: CASSDLWGTEAFF. CDR3 DNA sequence: TGTGCCAGCAGTGATCTCTGGGGCACTGAAGCTTTCTTT. This sequence joins TRBV25-1 and TRBJ1-1; D not resolved. The V end lost 3 bases, the J end lost 4 bases, and 9 bases lay between the germline ends. The CDR3 consists of 13 residues. Germline V CDR1 and CDR2: MGHDK, SYGVNS.